The sequence of this TCR beta chain was determined in a study of cytomegalovirus exposure and HLA in healthy donors. Study-level background: Both the approximately 120 validation repertoires and the approximately 700 first-cohort repertoires used the same platform, as reported by a later analysis. Whole-study findings and limits: The authors listed some 150 TCR beta chains as cytomegalovirus-associated.

V lost 1 base to trimming and J lost 3 bases, with 7 bases between them. The CDR3 contains 13 residues. Per the germline V gene, CDR1 is SGHTA and CDR2 is FQGNSA. Profiled with immunoSEQ multiplex PCR; TCRdb holds only in-frame clones, not every one. The table lists roughly 150,000 clones, approximately 82% of them singletons, with less than 35% in the top ten. To note about this clone: Its specificity is not known.

The sequencing input was PBMCs. This sequence originates from a man in his thirties or forties in good health and CMV-seropositive. This rearrangement joins TRBV7-2 to TRBJ2-7; weak D call: TRBD2 (5 bases). The CDR3 sequence: CASSLGRHYEQYF. CDR3 DNA sequence: TGTGCCAGCAGCTTAGGGAGGCACTACGAGCAGTACTTC.